This T cell receptor beta chain was recorded in a study of blood T cells in healthy people across ages. Healthy Caucasian individuals from Russia aged roughly 6 to 95 served as donors. Trimming took 3 bases from V and 8 from J; bases not matched to a gene: 6. Germline-derived CDR1 and CDR2 are DFQATT and SNEGSKA (reference sequence). The CDR3 covers 13 residues. A second PCR of about 7 to 12 cycles used a sample-barcoded 5' primer and a J-beta primer mix. Researchers report that each sample yielded at least 2.5 million CDR3-containing paired-end reads. One entry per CDR3 protein, called by TCRdb with MiXCR from the 5' RACE reads. This sample carries some 800,000 distinct CDR3 sequences, more than 20% of them seen once, and the ten largest clones take under 4%. These data were likewise used in another study, on T cells of mothers and their children. That source reports: All donors were healthy and Caucasian; they were a few mothers and their six children. At a sensitivity of roughly 100 clones per million clonotypes, no persistent microchimeric T cell clones appeared.

The J gene is TRBJ1-4, the V gene TRBV20-1; 7 nucleotides match TRBD1. Specimen: blood. This receptor was obtained from a boy aged 5-17 years in good health. For the CDR3, the DNA is TGCAGTGCTAGCGACAGGGCGGGAGAAAAACTGTTTTTT. It codes for CSASDRAGEKLFF.